This TCR beta chain came from a study of OX40 agonist ivuxolimab in advanced cancers. Profiled with immunoSEQ multiplex PCR; TCRdb holds only in-frame clones, not every one. The sample shows roughly 62,000 clones, around 86% of them seen only once. Trimming cost V 3 bases and J 6 bases, with 12 bases left between them. Germline V gene lookup returns CDR1 SGHVS and CDR2 FNYEAQ. The CDR3 is 14 residues long. The starting material was CD4+ or CD8+ T cells sorted from blood, obtained in a trial of the OX40 agonist ivuxolimab. This clonotype was sampled from an adult with an advanced solid tumor such as melanoma, head and neck, liver or kidney cancer. V gene TRBV7-6 combines with J gene TRBJ2-1; D ambiguous. The CDR3 DNA reads as TGTGCCAGCAGCTTCTCCTATACGGGCAATGAGCAGTTCTTC. Translating gives CASSFSYTGNEQFF.